This passage covers 23 T cell receptor beta chains from one sample sequenced in a study of blood T cell repertoires in COVID-19. The data were produced by immunoSEQ multiplex PCR, yet TCRdb's version contains in-frame clones alone and is incomplete. This sample has 17,000 or so clones; 91% occur once, and the top ten carry 6% to 8.5%. The specimen sequenced was peripheral blood. These receptors were obtained from a human donor in a cohort sampled during active COVID-19.

The chain uses TRBV6-2 or TRBV6-3 and TRBJ1-5; 7 bases agree with TRBD1. The CDR3 is made up of 14 amino acids. V shed 5 bases and J 4 bases; nucleotides not matched to a gene: 5. Germline CDR1 MNHEY, CDR2 SVGEGT. The CDR3 coding sequence is TGTGCCAGCAGTCAGGGACAGAGAAATCAGCCCCAGCATTTT. This codes for CASSQGQRNQPQHF.

Only one count was recorded for this clone. The chain uses TRBV7-2 and TRBJ2-3; 13 nucleotides align to TRBD2. The CDR3 contains 16 residues. With V trimmed by 5 bases and J by 5 bases, 7 bases remained unmatched. Germline values: CDR1 SGHTA, CDR2 FQGNSA. As DNA, the CDR3 is TGTGCCAGCAGCCCATGGACTAGCGGGGGAAGAGATACGCAGTATTTT. This encodes CASSPWTSGGRDTQYF. Combining the CDR3 with reference TRBV7-2 and TRBJ2-3 gives the whole variable domain GAGVSQSPSNKVTEKGKDVELRCDPISGHTALYWYRQSLGQGLEFLIYFQGNSAPDKSGLPSDRFSAERTGGSVSTLTIQRTQQEDSAVYLCASSPWTSGGRDTQYFGPGTRLTVL.

The genes are TRBV7-9 and TRBJ1-4; the D gene is possibly TRBD1 (6 bases). This CDR3 contains 15 residues. Trimming cost V 5 bases and J 5 bases, with 15 bases left between them. CDR1 is SEHNR and CDR2 is FQNEAQ in the germline V gene (reference sequence). The CDR3 region has the DNA TGTGCCAGCAGCAAGCGGACAGATCTCAATGAAAAACTGTTTTTT. This sequence encodes CASSKRTDLNEKLFF. Filled out from reference TRBV7-9 and TRBJ1-4, the complete variable domain reads DTGVSQNPRHKITKRGQNVTFRCDPISEHNRLYWYRQTLGQGPEFLTYFQNEAQLEKSRLLSDRFSAERPKGSFSTLEIQRTEQGDSAMYLCASSKRTDLNEKLFFGSGTQLSVL.

This clone was recorded only once. CDR3 loop: CASSKGGQGRLNYGYTF. CDR3 DNA sequence: TGCGCCAGCAGCAAAGGGGGACAGGGACGCTTGAACTATGGCTACACCTTC. The chain carries TRBV4-1 and TRBJ1-2; TRBD1 aligns across 9 bases. The CDR3 spans 17 residues. Losses at the gene ends were 5 bases for V and 2 bases for J; bases not matched to a gene: 12. Per germline, CDR1 MGHRA and CDR2 YSYEKL.

The sample holds one count of this clone. The chain couples TRBV3-1 (or the pseudogene TRBV3-2) to TRBJ2-5; TRBD2 might be the D (6 bases). Trimming left V 2 bases short and J 4 bases short, with 11 bases between. Germline values: CDR1 LGHDT, CDR2 YNNKEL (reference sequence). The CDR3 is made up of 14 amino acids. The CDR3 loop reads CASSQTSGGETQYF. The CDR3 DNA follows: TGTGCCAGCAGCCAAACGTCCGGGGGAGAGACCCAGTACTTC.

The chain carries TRBV25-1 and TRBJ2-3, with 7 nucleotides matching TRBD1. Germline trimming cut 5 bases from V and 1 base from J; bases unmatched to any gene: 6. Germline V gene data show CDR1 as MGHDK and CDR2 as SYGVNS. The CDR3 extends over 15 amino acids. The CDR3 sequence is CASSPPGTGTDTQYF. The CDR3 coding sequence is TGTGCCAGCAGTCCACCCGGGACAGGCACAGATACGCAGTATTTT.

The gene calls are TRBV5-1 and TRBJ2-5; maybe TRBD2 (5 bases). The CDR3 is made up of 12 amino acids. V lost 4 bases and J lost 5, with 9 bases in between. Germline CDR1 SGHRS, CDR2 YFSETQ. This CDR3 is CASSQERETQYF. The DNA of the CDR3 is TGCGCCAGCAGCCAAGAGCGGGAGACCCAGTACTTC. Combining the CDR3 with reference TRBV5-1 and TRBJ2-5 gives the whole variable domain KAGVTQTPRYLIKTRGQQVTLSCSPISGHRSVSWYQQTPGQGLQFLFEYFSETQRNKGNFPGRFSGRQFSNSRSEMNVSTLELGDSALYLCASSQERETQYFGPGTRLLVL.

In this sample, this clone turned up once. The chain recombines TRBV15 with TRBJ1-5, with TRBD1 matching over 7 bases. Germline CDR1 reads LNHNV; CDR2 reads YYDKDF (reference sequence). V gave up 0 bases and J gave up 3 bases; unmatched junction bases: 2. The CDR3 is 15 amino acids. CDR3 sequence reads: CATSRDGTDNQPQHF. The CDR3 DNA reads as TGTGCCACCAGCAGAGATGGGACAGACAATCAGCCCCAGCATTTT.

The rearrangement links TRBV7-3 to TRBJ2-3, with TRBD1 identical over 7 bases. Per the germline V gene, CDR1 is SGHTA and CDR2 is FQGTGA. The CDR3 consists of 15 residues. Trimming took 6 bases from V and 6 from J; bases not matched to a gene: 12. CDR3 DNA sequence: TGTGCCAGCAGTGGAGCCGGGACAGCTATGGATACGCAGTATTTT. Amino acids: CASSGAGTAMDTQYF.

The chain recombines TRBV2 with TRBJ2-7; perhaps TRBD2 as D (5 bases). The V gene's germline CDR1 is SNHLY and CDR2 FYNNEI. The CDR3 contains 12 residues. V shed 8 bases and J shed 3 bases, with 11 bases lying between them. The CDR3 loop reads CASCRTGYEQYF. CDR3 bases: TGTGCCAGCTGCCGGACTGGCTACGAGCAGTACTTC.

The chain combines TRBV20-1 with TRBJ2-1; D may be TRBD1 (5 bases). V lost 3 bases and J lost 11, with 11 bases in between. The germline CDR1 and CDR2 sequences are DFQATT and SNEGSKA (reference sequence). The CDR3 has 11 residues. Here the CDR3 DNA reads TGCAGTGCTAGTACGGCAGGGAAGCAGTTCTTC. Its protein product is CSASTAGKQFF.

The CDR3 DNA sequence: TGTGCCACCAGCGGCCTTTGGGGGCCCAACTATGGCTACACCTTC. Encoded protein: CATSGLWGPNYGYTF. The rearrangement links TRBV15 to TRBJ1-2; a weak D match, TRBD1 (6 bases). This CDR3 has 15 amino acids. Trimming shortened V by 5 bases and J by 2 bases, and 15 bases separated the two germline ends. The germline CDR1 and CDR2 sequences are LNHNV and YYDKDF (reference sequence).

CDR3 DNA: TGTGCCAGTAACTACAGGGCAGGAGGGGCCAACGTCCTGACTTTC. Amino acid sequence: CASNYRAGGANVLTF. The gene calls are TRBV27 and TRBJ2-6; a weak D match, TRBD1 (6 bases). Germline lookup yields CDR1 MNHEY and CDR2 SMNVEV (reference sequence). CDR3 length: 15 amino acids. With 9 bases removed from V and 4 bases from J, the gap between germline ends came to 16 bases.

The rearrangement links TRBV2 to TRBJ1-2; D gene unclear. Germline V gives CDR1 SNHLY, CDR2 FYNNEI. Trimming shortened V by 2 bases and J by 2 bases, and 6 bases separated the two germline ends. The CDR3 consists of 13 residues. The CDR3: CASSEQMNYGYTF. CDR3 nucleotides: TGTGCCAGCAGTGAACAGATGAACTATGGCTACACCTTC. Using reference TRBV2 and TRBJ1-2 for the parts outside the CDR3, the full variable domain is EPEVTQTPSHQVTQMGQEVILRCVPISNHLYFYWYRQILGQKVEFLVSFYNNEISEKSEIFDDQFSVERPDGSNFTLKIRSTKLEDSAMYFCASSEQMNYGYTFGSGTRLTVV.

By share of the sample, this clone is medium-sized. The V and J genes are TRBV27 and TRBJ1-2; 9 positions agree with TRBD1. Trimming at V came to 5 bases and at J to 6 bases, leaving 4 bases not matched to a gene. This CDR3 region has 13 residues. The V gene's germline CDR1 is MNHEY and CDR2 SMNVEV (reference sequence). CDR3 sequence (DNA): TGTGCCAGCAGTCCGGACAGGGGACATGGCTACACCTTC. Its translation: CASSPDRGHGYTF.

The chain couples TRBV6-2 or TRBV6-3 to TRBJ2-3; TRBD2 matches at 9 bases. The CDR3 has 16 residues. Trimming took 2 bases from V and 5 from J; bases not matched to a gene: 8. Germline lookup yields CDR1 MNHEY and CDR2 SVGEGT. In DNA form, the CDR3 reads TGTGCCAGCAGTTACCTGCCTGCGGGGGGGCGAGATACGCAGTATTTT. It codes for CASSYLPAGGRDTQYF.

This chain links TRBV5-1 with TRBJ2-3; a weak D match, TRBD1 (5 bases). Trimming took 4 bases from V and 4 from J, leaving 10 bases between them. The length of the CDR3 is 13 residues. Germline V gene lookup returns CDR1 SGHRS and CDR2 YFSETQ. The CDR3: CASSLQGADTQYF. CDR3 nucleotide sequence: TGCGCCAGCAGCCTGCAGGGCGCAGATACGCAGTATTTT.

The chain uses TRBV27 and TRBJ2-4; D may be TRBD1 (7 bases). Trimming took off 4 bases at V and 0 bases at J, with 22 bases between the two ends. CDR1 is MNHEY and CDR2 is SMNVEV in the germline V gene (reference sequence). This CDR3 is built from 19 residues. As DNA, the CDR3 is TGTGCCAGCAGTTCCCCCGGGACAGTTGAGGGACTAGCCAAAAACATTCAGTACTTC. Protein: CASSSPGTVEGLAKNIQYF.

The V and J genes are TRBV6-1 and TRBJ2-7; D unclear. Deletions cut 1 base from V and 2 bases from J, with 6 bases between. The CDR3 is 13 amino acids. The germline V gene has CDR1 MNHNS and CDR2 SASEGT. The CDR3 protein is CASSEVSAYEQYF. In DNA form, the CDR3 reads TGTGCCAGCAGTGAAGTGTCAGCCTACGAGCAGTACTTC.

The rearrangement uses TRBV5-1 and TRBJ2-1, with 10 positions matching TRBD2. Germline values: CDR1 SGHRS, CDR2 YFSETQ. The junction had 10 bases not matched to a gene; V was cut back by 0 bases and J by 7 bases. The CDR3 contains 17 residues. For the CDR3, the DNA is TGCGCCAGCAGCTTGGCTAGCGGGGGCACGTGGGGTAATGAGCAGTTCTTC. Residues: CASSLASGGTWGNEQFF. Full variable domain (missing parts from reference TRBV5-1 and TRBJ2-1): KAGVTQTPRYLIKTRGQQVTLSCSPISGHRSVSWYQQTPGQGLQFLFEYFSETQRNKGNFPGRFSGRQFSNSRSEMNVSTLELGDSALYLCASSLASGGTWGNEQFFGPGTRLTVL.

The genes are TRBV19 and TRBJ2-7; 9 positions match TRBD1. This CDR3 has 14 amino acids. Trimming cost V 4 bases and J 2 bases; bases outside gene matches: 3. CDR1 and CDR2 from the germline V gene are LNHDA and SQIVND (reference sequence). The CDR3 DNA follows: TGTGCCAGTAGTAAACAGGGGGCTGCCTACGAGCAGTACTTC. It translates to CASSKQGAAYEQYF.

The gene calls are TRBV15 and TRBJ2-7; 9 bases are a match to TRBD2. V was clipped by 3 bases and J by 2 bases; unmatched bases: 8. Germline V gives CDR1 LNHNV, CDR2 YYDKDF (reference sequence). The CDR3 totals 16 residues. The CDR3 region is CATSREKRGATYEQYF. The CDR3 DNA reads as TGTGCCACCAGCAGGGAGAAGCGGGGGGCCACCTACGAGCAGTACTTC.

This clone turned up a few times. This chain connects TRBV6-5 to TRBJ2-7; D might be TRBD1 (5 bases). Germline CDR1 reads MNHEY; CDR2 reads SVGAGI. The V end was cut by 2 bases, the J end by 5 bases, with 10 bases between. The CDR3 runs 13 residues. The CDR3 sequence is CASSYEVGHEQYF. CDR3 nucleotides: TGTGCCAGCAGTTACGAGGTGGGGCACGAGCAGTACTTC.